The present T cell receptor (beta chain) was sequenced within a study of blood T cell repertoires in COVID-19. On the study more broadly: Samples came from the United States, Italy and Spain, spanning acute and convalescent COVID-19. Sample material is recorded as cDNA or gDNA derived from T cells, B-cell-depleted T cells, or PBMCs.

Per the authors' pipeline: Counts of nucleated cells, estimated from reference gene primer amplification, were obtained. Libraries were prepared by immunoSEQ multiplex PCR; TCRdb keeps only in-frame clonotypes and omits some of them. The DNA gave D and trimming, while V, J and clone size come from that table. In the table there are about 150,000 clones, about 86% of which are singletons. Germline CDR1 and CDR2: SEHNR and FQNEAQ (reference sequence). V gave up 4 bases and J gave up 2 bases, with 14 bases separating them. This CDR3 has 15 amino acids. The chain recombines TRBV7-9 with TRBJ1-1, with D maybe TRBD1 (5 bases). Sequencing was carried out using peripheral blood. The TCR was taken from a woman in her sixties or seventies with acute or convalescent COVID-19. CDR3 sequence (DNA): TGTGCCAGCAGCTACCTACAGGTTATAAACACTGAAGCTTTCTTT. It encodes CASSYLQVINTEAFF.